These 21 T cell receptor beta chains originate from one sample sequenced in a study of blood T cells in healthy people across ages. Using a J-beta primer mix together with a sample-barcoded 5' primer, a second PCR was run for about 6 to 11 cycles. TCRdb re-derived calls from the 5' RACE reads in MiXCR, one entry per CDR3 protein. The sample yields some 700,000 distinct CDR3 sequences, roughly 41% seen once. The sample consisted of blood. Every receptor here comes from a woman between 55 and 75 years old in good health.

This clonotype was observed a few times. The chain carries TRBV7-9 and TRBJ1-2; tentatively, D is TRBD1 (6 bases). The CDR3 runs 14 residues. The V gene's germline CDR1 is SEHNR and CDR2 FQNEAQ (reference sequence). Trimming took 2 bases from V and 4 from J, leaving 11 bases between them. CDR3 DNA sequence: TGTGCCAGCAGCTTACCTCAGGGGATCTATGGCTACACCTTC. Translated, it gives CASSLPQGIYGYTF.

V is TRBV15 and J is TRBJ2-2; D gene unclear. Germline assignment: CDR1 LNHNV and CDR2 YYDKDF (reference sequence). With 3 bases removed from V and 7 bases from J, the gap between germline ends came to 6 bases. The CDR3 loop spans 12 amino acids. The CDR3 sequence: CATSSWGGELFF. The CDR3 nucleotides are TGTGCCACCAGCAGCTGGGGCGGGGAGCTGTTTTTT.

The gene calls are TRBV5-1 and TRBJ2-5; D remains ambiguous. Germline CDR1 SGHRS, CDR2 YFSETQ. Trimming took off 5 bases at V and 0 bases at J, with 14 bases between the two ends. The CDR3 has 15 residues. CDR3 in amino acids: CASRPTTVYQETQYF. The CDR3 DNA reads TGCGCCAGCAGACCCACTACAGTGTACCAAGAGACCCAGTACTTC.

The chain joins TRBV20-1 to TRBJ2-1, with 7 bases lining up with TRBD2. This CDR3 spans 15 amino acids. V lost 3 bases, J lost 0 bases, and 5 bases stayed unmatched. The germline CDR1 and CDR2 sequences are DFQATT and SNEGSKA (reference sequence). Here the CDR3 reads CSASLGTNSYNEQFF. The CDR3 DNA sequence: TGCAGTGCTAGTTTAGGGACTAACTCCTACAATGAGCAGTTCTTC.

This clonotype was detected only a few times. CDR3 protein: CASSQAGDETQYF. CDR3 DNA: TGTGCCAGCAGCCAAGCAGGGGATGAGACCCAGTACTTC. J is TRBJ2-5 and V is TRBV3-1; TRBD1 is a possible D gene (6 bases). V gave up 1 base and J gave up 5 bases, with 8 bases separating them. Germline loops: CDR1 LGHDT, CDR2 YNNKEL (reference sequence). CDR3 length: 13 amino acids.

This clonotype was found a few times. The CDR3 DNA follows: TGTGCCAGCAGTTGGTCGTGGGGTGGGAACTACAATGAGCAGTTCTTC. It is translated as CASSWSWGGNYNEQFF. The chain has TRBV7-2 and TRBJ2-1, with D hard to call. The CDR3 extends over 16 amino acids. Germline CDR1 is SGHTA and CDR2 is FQGNSA. V was trimmed by 6 bases and J by 3 bases, leaving 18 bases between them.

DNA of the CDR3: TGTGCCAGCAGCCTACAGGGACGTAACAATGAGCAGTTCTTC. It translates to CASSLQGRNNEQFF. J is TRBJ2-1 and V is TRBV7-3; the D gene is possibly TRBD1 (6 bases). CDR1 and CDR2 from the germline V gene are SGHTA and FQGTGA. CDR3 length: 14 residues. The V gene lost 5 bases and the J gene lost 5 bases, with 13 bases spanning the gap.

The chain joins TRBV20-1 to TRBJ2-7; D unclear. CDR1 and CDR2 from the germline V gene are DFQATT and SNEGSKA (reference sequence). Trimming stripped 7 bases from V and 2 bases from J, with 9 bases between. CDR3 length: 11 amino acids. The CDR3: CSGGIPYEQYF. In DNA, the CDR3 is TGCAGTGGCGGCATCCCCTACGAGCAGTACTTC.

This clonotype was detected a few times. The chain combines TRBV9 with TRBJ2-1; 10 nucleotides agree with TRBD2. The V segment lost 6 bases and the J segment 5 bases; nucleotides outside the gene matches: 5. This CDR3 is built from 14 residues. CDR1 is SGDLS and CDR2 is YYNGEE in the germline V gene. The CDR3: CASNPSGSHNEQFF. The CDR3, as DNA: TGTGCCAGCAACCCTAGCGGGAGCCACAATGAGCAGTTCTTC.

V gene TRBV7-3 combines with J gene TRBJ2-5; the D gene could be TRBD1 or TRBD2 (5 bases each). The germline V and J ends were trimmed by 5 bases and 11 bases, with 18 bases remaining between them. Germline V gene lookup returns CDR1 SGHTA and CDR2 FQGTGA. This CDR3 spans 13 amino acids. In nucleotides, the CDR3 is TGTGCCAGCAGCCCAGGGTTCGGGTGGGAGCAGTACTTC. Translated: CASSPGFGWEQYF.

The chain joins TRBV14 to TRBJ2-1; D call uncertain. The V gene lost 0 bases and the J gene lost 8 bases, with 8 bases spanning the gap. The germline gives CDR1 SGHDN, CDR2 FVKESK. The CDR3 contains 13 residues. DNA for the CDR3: TGTGCCAGCAGCCAAGAAGATGCCGATGAGCAGTTCTTC. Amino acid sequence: CASSQEDADEQFF.

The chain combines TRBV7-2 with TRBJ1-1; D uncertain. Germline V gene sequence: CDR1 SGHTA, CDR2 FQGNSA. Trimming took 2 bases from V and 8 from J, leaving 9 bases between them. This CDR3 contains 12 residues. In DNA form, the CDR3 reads TGTGCCAGCAGCTTACAACTGGACGAAGCTTTCTTT. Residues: CASSLQLDEAFF.

The CDR3 DNA reads as TGTGCCTCCGGGCCCCCGGGACTAGCGGGTGAGCAGTTCTTC. Translation: CASGPPGLAGEQFF. The chain couples TRBV28 to TRBJ2-1; TRBD2 matches 12 bases. Losses at the gene ends were 11 bases for V and 9 bases for J; bases not matched to a gene: 11. Germline V gene sequence: CDR1 MDHEN, CDR2 SYDVKM. The CDR3 loop spans 14 amino acids.

CDR3 nucleotides: TGCGCCAGCAGATCGCGACAGGGGGAAGAGACCCAGTACTTC. Translation: CASRSRQGEETQYF. V gene TRBV5-1 combines with J gene TRBJ2-5; 9 bases agree with TRBD1. The CDR3 covers 14 residues. Trimming removed 5 bases from V and 3 bases from J; junction bases left unmatched: 5. Germline V CDR1 and CDR2: SGHRS, YFSETQ.

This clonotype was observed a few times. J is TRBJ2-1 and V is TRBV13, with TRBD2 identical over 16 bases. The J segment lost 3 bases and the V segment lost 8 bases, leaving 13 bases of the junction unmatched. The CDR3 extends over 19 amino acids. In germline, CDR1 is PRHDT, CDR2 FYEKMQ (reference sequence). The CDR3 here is CASSAGTSGRAPLYNEQFF. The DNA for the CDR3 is TGTGCCAGCTCTGCAGGGACTAGCGGGAGGGCACCTCTCTACAATGAGCAGTTCTTC.

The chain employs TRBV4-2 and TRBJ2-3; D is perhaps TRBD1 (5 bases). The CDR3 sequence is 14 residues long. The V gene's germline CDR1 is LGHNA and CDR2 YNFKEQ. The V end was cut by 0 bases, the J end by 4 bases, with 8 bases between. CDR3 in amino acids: CASSQDPRADTQYF. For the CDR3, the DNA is TGTGCCAGCAGCCAAGATCCCAGGGCAGATACGCAGTATTTT.

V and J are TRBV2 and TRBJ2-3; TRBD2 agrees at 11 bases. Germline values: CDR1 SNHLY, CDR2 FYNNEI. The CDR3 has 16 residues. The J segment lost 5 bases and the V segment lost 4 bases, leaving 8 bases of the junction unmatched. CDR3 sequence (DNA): TGTGCCAGCAGTGGAGGGACTAGCGGTCCTCTAGATACGCAGTATTTT. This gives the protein CASSGGTSGPLDTQYF.

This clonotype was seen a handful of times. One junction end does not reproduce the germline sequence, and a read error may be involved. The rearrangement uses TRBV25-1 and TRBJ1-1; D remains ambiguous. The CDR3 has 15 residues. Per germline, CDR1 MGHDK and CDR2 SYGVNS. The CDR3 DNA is TGTGCCAGCATGGGCACTCCGGCGCCGAACACTGAGGCTTTCTTT. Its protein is CASMGTPAPNTEAFF.

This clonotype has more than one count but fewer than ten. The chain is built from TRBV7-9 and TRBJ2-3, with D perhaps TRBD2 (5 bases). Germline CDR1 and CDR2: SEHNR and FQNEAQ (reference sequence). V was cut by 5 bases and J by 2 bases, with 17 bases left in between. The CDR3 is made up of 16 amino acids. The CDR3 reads CASSRAGERNTDTQYF. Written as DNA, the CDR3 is TGTGCCAGCAGCCGCGCCGGGGAGCGGAACACAGATACGCAGTATTTT.

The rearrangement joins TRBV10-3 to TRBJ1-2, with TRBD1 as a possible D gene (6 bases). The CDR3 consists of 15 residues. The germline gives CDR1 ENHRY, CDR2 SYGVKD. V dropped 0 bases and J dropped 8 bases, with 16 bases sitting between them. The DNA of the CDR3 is TGTGCCATCAGTGAGTCTGGGGGGGACACAAAAGGCTACACCTTC. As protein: CAISESGGDTKGYTF.

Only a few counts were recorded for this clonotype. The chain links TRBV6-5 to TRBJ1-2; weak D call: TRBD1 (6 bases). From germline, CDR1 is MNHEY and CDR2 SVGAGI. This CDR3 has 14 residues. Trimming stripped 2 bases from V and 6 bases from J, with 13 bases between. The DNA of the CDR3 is TGTGCCAGCAGTTACGTAGGGGGAGGAGATGGCTACACCTTC. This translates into CASSYVGGGDGYTF.